This TCR beta chain was sequenced in a study of control samples from healthy donors and cancer patients. V gave up 7 bases and J gave up 2 bases, with 23 bases separating them. The CDR3 runs 17 residues. CDR1 is SGHRS and CDR2 is YFSETQ in the germline V gene. Here immunoSEQ multiplex PCR was the method, and the copy in TCRdb shows in-frame clones only, minus some. The sample lists around 180,000 clones; more than 85% were seen once. The rearrangement joins TRBV5-1 to TRBJ2-3; TRBD2 might be the D (5 bases). The specimen was blood. The receptor was isolated from a middle-aged woman in good health. The CDR3 region is CASRRGFSSSLTDTQYF. CDR3 DNA sequence: TGCGCCAGCCGGCGAGGGTTCTCCTCCTCCCTCACAGATACGCAGTATTTT.